This TCR beta chain was identified during a study of blood T cells in healthy people across ages. This clonotype was detected ten times or more. Primed by a sample-barcoded 5' primer and a J-beta primer mix, a second PCR proceeded for about 6 to 12 cycles. TCRdb used MiXCR to reprocess the 5' RACE reads, holding one entry per CDR3 protein. Seen here are around 1,000,000 distinct CDR3 sequences, approximately 25% observed once, and the top ten hold less than 0.75%. Caucasian individuals from Russia who were healthy and aged about 6 to 95 acted as donors. This same sample was also taken into another study, of T cells of mothers and their children. This second study says: The yield was over 8.5 million TCR beta CDR3 reads from each mother and a few million from each child.

This sequence was found in a girl aged 2 to 9 in good health. The sequenced sample was blood.

The chain's CDR3 is CASSSTLGRVEETQYF. CDR3 in DNA: TGTGCCAGCAGCTCTACACTCGGCAGGGTAGAAGAGACCCAGTACTTC. The gene calls are TRBV7-9 and TRBJ2-5; possible D gene TRBD1, 5 bases. The CDR3 is made up of 16 amino acids. Trimming left V 4 bases short and J 3 bases short, with 18 bases between. Germline loops: CDR1 SEHNR, CDR2 FQNEAQ (reference sequence).